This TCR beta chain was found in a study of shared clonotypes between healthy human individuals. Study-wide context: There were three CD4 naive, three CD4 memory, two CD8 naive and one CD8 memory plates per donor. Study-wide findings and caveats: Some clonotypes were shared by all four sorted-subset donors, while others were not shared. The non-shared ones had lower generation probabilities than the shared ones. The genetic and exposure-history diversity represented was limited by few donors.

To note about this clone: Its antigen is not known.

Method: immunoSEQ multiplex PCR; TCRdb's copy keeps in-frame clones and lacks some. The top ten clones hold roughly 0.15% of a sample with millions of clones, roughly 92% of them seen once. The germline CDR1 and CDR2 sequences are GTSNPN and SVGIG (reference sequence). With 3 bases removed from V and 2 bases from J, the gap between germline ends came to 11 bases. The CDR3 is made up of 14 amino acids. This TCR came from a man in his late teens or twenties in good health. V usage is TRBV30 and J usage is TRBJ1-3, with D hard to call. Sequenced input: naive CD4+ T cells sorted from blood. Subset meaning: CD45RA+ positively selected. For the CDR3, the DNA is TGTGCCTGGAGACCCCTGGGCCCTGGAAACACCATATATTTT. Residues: CAWRPLGPGNTIYF.